This TCR beta chain originates from a study of human T cells and chemical hapten exposure. This sample's time point: pre-sensitization, week 0. Treatment of the sample: therapeutic diphenylcyclopropenone sensitization with weekly scalp DPC. In its sample, this clonotype was seen a few times. The V and J ends lost 6 bases and 9 bases respectively, with 11 bases between them. This CDR3 comprises 11 residues. CDR1 SNHLY and CDR2 FYNNEI come from the germline V gene. MiXCR was run by TCRdb on the RACE reads, yielding one entry per CDR3 protein. Among approximately 260,000 distinct CDR3 sequences, 7.5% to 10% were seen once, and the ten largest hold about 2.5%.

The starting material was whole blood, obtained in connection with sensitization to the hapten diphenylcyclopropenone (DPC). The rearrangement joins TRBV2 to TRBJ2-5; D is possibly TRBD1 (6 bases). The sequence came from a woman aged 35 to 49 with alopecia areata. Some clones in this sample may be carry-over from other donors' samples. The CDR3 protein is CASRLTGPQYF. DNA of the CDR3: TGTGCCAGCAGACTTACAGGGCCCCAGTACTTC.